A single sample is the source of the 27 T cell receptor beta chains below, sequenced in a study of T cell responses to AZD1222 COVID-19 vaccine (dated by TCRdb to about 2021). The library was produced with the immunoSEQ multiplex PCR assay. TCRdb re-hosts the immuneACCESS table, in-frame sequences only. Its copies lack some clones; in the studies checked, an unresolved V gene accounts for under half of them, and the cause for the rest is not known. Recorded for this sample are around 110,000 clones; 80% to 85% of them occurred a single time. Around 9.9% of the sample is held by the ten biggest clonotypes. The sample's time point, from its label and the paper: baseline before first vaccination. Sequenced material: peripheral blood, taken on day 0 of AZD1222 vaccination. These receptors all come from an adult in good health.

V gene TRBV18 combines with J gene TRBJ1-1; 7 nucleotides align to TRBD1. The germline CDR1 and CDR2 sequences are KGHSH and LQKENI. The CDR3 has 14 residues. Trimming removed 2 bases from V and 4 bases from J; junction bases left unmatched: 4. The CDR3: CASSPDRASTEAFF. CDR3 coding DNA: TGTGCCAGCTCACCAGACAGGGCGAGCACTGAAGCTTTCTTT. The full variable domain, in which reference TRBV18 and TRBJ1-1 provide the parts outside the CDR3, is NAGVMQNPRHLVRRRGQEARLRCSPMKGHSHVYWYRQLPEEGLKFMVYLQKENIIDESGMPKERFSAEFPKEGPSILRIQQVVRGDSAAYFCASSPDRASTEAFFGQGTRLTVV.

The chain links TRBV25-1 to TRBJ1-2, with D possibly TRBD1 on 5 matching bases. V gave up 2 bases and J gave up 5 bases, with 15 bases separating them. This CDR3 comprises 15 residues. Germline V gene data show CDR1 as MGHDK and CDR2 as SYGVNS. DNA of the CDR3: TGTGCCAGCAGTGAACCGGCGGGGGGTTCGTATGGCTACACCTTC. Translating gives CASSEPAGGSYGYTF.

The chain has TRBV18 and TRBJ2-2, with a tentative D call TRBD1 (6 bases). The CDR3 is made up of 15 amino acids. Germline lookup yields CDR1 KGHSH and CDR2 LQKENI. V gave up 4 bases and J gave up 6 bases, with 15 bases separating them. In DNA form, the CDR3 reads TGTGCCAGCTCACAGAACAGGGACGTGGCCGGGGAGCTGTTTTTT. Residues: CASSQNRDVAGELFF.

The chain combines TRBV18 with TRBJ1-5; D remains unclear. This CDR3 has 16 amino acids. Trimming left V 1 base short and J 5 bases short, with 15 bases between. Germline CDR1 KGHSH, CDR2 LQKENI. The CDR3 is CASSPRATESDQPQHF. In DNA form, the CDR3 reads TGTGCCAGCTCACCACGGGCTACAGAATCGGATCAGCCCCAGCATTTT.

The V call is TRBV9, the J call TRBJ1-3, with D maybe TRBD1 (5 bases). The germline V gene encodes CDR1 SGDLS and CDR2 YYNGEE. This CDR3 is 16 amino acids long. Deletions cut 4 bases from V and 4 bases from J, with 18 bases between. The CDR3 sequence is CASSPRGDPSGNTIYF. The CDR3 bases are TGTGCCAGCAGCCCCCGGGGGGACCCCTCGGGAAACACCATATATTTT.

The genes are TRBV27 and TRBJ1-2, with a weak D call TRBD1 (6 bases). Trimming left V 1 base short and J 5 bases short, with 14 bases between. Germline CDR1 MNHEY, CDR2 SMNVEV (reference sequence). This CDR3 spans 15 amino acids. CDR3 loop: CASSLYKGVGYGYTF. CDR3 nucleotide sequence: TGTGCCAGCAGTTTATATAAGGGGGTTGGGTATGGCTACACCTTC.

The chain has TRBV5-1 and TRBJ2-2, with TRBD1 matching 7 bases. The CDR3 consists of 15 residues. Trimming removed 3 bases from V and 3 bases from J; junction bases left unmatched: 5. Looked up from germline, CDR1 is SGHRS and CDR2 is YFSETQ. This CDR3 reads CASSSTGSYTGELFF. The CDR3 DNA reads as TGCGCCAGCAGCTCGACAGGGTCTTACACCGGGGAGCTGTTTTTT.

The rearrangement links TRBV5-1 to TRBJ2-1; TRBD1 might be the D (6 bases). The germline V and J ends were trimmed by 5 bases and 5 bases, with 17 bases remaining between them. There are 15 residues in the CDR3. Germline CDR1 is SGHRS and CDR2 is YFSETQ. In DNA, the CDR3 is TGCGCCAGCAGACCCATCCCGGGACAAAACAATGAGCAGTTCTTC. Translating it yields CASRPIPGQNNEQFF.

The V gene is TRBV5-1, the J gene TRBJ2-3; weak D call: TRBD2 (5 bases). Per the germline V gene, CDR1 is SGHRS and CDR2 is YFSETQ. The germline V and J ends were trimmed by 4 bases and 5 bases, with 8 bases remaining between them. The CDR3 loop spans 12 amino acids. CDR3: CASSPGRDTQYF. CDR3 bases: TGCGCCAGCAGCCCGGGGAGAGATACGCAGTATTTT. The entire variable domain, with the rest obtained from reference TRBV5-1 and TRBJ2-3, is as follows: KAGVTQTPRYLIKTRGQQVTLSCSPISGHRSVSWYQQTPGQGLQFLFEYFSETQRNKGNFPGRFSGRQFSNSRSEMNVSTLELGDSALYLCASSPGRDTQYFGPGTRLTVL.

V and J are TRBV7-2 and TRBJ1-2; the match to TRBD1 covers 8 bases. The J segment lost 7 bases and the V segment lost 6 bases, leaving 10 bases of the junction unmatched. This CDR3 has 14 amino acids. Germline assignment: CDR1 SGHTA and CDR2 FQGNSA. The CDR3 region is CASSLFPTGGGYTF. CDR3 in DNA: TGTGCCAGCAGTTTATTCCCTACAGGGGGTGGCTACACCTTC.

The CDR3 protein is CASSIPQQGALGGYTF. DNA of the CDR3: TGTGCCAGCAGCATCCCGCAACAGGGGGCGTTGGGTGGCTACACCTTC. V usage is TRBV28 and J usage is TRBJ1-2, with 9 bases lining up with TRBD1. Germline V gene data show CDR1 as MDHEN and CDR2 as SYDVKM. This CDR3 has 16 residues. After removal of 6 bases from V and 7 bases from J, the junction contained 15 bases not matched to a gene.

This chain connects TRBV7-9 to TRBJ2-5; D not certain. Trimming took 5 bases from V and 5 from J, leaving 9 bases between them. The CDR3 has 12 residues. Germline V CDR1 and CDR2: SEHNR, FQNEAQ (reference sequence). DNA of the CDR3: TGTGCCAGCAGCCCCCGGACGGAGACCCAGTACTTC. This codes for CASSPRTETQYF. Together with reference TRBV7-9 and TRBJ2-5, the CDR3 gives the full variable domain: DTGVSQNPRHKITKRGQNVTFRCDPISEHNRLYWYRQTLGQGPEFLTYFQNEAQLEKSRLLSDRFSAERPKGSFSTLEIQRTEQGDSAMYLCASSPRTETQYFGPGTRLLVL.

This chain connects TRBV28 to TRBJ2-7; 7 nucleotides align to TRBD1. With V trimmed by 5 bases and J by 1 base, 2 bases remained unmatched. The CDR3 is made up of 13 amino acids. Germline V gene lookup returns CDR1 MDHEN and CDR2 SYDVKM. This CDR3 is CASSRQGSYEQYF. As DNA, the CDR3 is TGTGCCAGCAGTCGACAGGGATCCTACGAGCAGTACTTC.

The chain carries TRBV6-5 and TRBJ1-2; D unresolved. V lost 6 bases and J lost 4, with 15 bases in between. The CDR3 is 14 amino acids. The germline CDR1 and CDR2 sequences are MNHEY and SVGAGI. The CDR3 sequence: CASSRTGTTYGYTF. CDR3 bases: TGTGCCAGCAGCCGGACGGGCACTACCTATGGCTACACCTTC.

The CDR3 nucleotides are TGTGCCAGCAGCTTAGCCCGACTAGCGGGGAGCACAGATACGCAGTATTTT. This gives the protein CASSLARLAGSTDTQYF. V usage is TRBV7-9 and J usage is TRBJ2-3; 11 nucleotides align to TRBD2. With 0 bases clipped from V and 0 bases from J, the junction kept 2 bases outside the gene matches. Germline V gives CDR1 SEHNR, CDR2 FQNEAQ (reference sequence). The CDR3 covers 17 residues.

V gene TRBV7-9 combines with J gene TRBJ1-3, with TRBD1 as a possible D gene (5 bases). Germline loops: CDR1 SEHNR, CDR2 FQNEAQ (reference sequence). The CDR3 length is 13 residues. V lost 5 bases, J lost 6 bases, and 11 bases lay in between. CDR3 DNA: TGTGCCAGCAGCCTGTGGGACTCAAACACCATATATTTT. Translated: CASSLWDSNTIYF.

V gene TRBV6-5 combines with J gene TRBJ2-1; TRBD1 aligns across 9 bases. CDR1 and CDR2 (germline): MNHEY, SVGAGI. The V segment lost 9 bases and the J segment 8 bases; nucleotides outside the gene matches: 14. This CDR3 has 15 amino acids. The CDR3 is CAREYGDREGDEQFF. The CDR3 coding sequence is TGTGCCAGAGAATATGGGGACAGGGAGGGTGATGAGCAGTTCTTC.

This chain's CDR3 is CASSPTNQETQYF. CDR3 bases: TGTGCCAGCAGCCCCACCAACCAAGAGACCCAGTACTTC. V usage is TRBV7-8 and J usage is TRBJ2-5, with D unclear. The CDR3 loop spans 13 amino acids. Germline CDR1 and CDR2: SGHVS and FQNEAQ. V was clipped by 5 bases and J by 0 bases, with 7 bases between them.

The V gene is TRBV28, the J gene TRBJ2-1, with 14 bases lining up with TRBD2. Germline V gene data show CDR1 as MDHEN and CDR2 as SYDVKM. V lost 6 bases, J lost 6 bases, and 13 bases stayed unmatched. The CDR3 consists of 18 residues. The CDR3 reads CASRPLAGLAGVGNEQFF. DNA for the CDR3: TGTGCCAGCAGGCCGCTCGCGGGACTAGCGGGAGTAGGCAATGAGCAGTTCTTC. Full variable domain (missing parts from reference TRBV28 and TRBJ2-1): DVKVTQSSRYLVKRTGEKVFLECVQDMDHENMFWYRQDPGLGLRLIYFSYDVKMKEKGDIPEGYSVSREKKERFSLILESASTNQTSMYLCASRPLAGLAGVGNEQFFGPGTRLTVL.

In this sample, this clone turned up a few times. The CDR3 DNA sequence: TGCGCCAGCAGCCAAGTAAAGGGCCCGCCCCATCAGCCCCAGCATTTT. The encoded protein is CASSQVKGPPHQPQHF. The gene calls are TRBV4-3 and TRBJ1-5; D is ambiguous. Per the germline V gene, CDR1 is LGHNA and CDR2 is YSLEER. V was shortened by 1 base and J by 5 bases, with 15 bases between the two germline ends. CDR3 size: 16 residues.

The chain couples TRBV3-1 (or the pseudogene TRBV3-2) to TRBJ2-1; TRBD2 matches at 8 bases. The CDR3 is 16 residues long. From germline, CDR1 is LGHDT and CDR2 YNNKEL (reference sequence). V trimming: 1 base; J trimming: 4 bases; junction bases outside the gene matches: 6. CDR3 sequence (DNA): TGTGCCAGCAGCCAAGGCGGGACTAGGATTTACAATGAGCAGTTCTTC. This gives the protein CASSQGGTRIYNEQFF.

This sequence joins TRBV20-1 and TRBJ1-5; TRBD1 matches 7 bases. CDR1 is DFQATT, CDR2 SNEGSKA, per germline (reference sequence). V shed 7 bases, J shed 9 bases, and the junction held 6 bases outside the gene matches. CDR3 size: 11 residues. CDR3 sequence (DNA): TGCAGTGTTAGGGGGCCAGGGCCCCAGCATTTT. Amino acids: CSVRGPGPQHF.

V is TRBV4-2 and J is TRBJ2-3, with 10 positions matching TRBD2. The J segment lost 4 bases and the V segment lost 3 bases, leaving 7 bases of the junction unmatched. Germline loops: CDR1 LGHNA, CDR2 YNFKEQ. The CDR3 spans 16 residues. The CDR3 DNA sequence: TGTGCCAGCAGCCAGCAGAAGCGGGGGGGCCCAGATACGCAGTATTTT. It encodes CASSQQKRGGPDTQYF.

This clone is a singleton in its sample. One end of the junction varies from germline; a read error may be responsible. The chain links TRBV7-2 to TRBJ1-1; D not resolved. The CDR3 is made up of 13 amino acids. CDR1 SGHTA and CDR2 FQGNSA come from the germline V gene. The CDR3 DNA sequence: TGTGCCAGCAGCGTCGATATGGGGTTAGGAAGCAGATTT. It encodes CASSVDMGLGSRF.

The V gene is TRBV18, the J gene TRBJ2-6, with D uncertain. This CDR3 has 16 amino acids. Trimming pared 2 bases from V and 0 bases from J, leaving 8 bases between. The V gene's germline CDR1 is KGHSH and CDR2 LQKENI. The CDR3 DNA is TGTGCCAGCTCACCAAAAGCGAGCTCTGGGGCCAACGTCCTGACTTTC. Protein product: CASSPKASSGANVLTF.

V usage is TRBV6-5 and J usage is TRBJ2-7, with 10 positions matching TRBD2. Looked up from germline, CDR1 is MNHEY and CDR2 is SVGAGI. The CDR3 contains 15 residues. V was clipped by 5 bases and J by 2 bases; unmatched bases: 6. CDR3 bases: TGTGCCAGCAGTCCTAGCGGGAGCATAGCCTACGAGCAGTACTTC. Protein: CASSPSGSIAYEQYF.

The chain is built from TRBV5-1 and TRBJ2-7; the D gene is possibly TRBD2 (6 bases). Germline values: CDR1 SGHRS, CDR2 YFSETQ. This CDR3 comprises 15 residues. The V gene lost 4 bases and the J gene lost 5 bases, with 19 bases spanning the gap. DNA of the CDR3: TGCGCCAGCAGCCCGGGCGGGATCTCGGGCCACGAGCAGTACTTC. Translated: CASSPGGISGHEQYF.